This T cell receptor beta chain was recovered during a study of blood T cell repertoires in COVID-19. CDR1 is SGHDT and CDR2 is YYEEEE in the germline V gene. CDR3 length: 15 amino acids. V shed 2 bases and J 0 bases; nucleotides not matched to a gene: 4. The data were produced by immunoSEQ multiplex PCR, yet TCRdb's version contains in-frame clones alone and is incomplete. The sample contains around 260,000 clones, about 83% of which appear only once. Sequencing used peripheral blood. The chain employs TRBV5-6 and TRBJ1-1, with 7 bases matching TRBD1. The receptor's source is a woman aged 50 to 65 who had recovered from COVID-19. CDR3 nucleotide sequence: TGTGCCAGCAGCTTCTGGGACAGATTGAACACTGAAGCTTTCTTT. This gives the protein CASSFWDRLNTEAFF.